This T cell receptor (beta chain) appears in the sequencing data of a study of T cell repertoires in cytomegalovirus infection. Study background: Both CMV infection and a matching HLA type were indicated by public TCR beta signatures.

This clonotype came up many times. Antigen unknown. Germline lookup yields CDR1 SGHTA and CDR2 FQGNSA. The CDR3 covers 16 residues. V was clipped by 1 base and J by 9 bases; unmatched bases: 9. Each CDR3 protein is one row after TCRdb ran MiXCR on the reads. The sample lists roughly 500,000 distinct CDR3 sequences; around 30% were seen once. The receptor was isolated from a human donor in good health (CMV status not recorded). Some clones in this sample may be carry-over from other donors' samples. The sample consisted of cultured PBMCs, taken from culture after CMV antigen stimulation. V gene TRBV7-2 combines with J gene TRBJ2-1; 10 positions agree with TRBD2. CDR3 sequence: CASSLVASGGHIEQFF. The CDR3, as DNA: TGTGCCAGCAGCTTAGTGGCTAGCGGGGGTCATATTGAGCAGTTCTTC.